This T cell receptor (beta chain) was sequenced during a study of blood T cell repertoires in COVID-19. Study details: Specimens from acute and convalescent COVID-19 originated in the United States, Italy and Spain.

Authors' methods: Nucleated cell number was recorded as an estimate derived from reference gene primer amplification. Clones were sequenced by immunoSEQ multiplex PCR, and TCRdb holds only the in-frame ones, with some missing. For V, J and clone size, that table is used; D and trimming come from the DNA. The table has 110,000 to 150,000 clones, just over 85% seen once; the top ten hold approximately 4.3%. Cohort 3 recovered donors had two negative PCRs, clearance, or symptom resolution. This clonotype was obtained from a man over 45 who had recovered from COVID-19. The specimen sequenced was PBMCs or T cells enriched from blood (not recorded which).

The CDR3 DNA reads as TGTGCCAGCAGCCCATCAAGACAGGGGGTTTCTAGGGAGACCCAGTACTTC. As protein: CASSPSRQGVSRETQYF. The rearrangement links TRBV5-8 to TRBJ2-5; 9 bases are shared with TRBD1. The CDR3 is made up of 17 amino acids. CDR1 SGHTS and CDR2 YDEGEE come from the germline V gene. V shed 4 bases and J 5 bases; nucleotides not matched to a gene: 15.